These T cell receptor beta chains were read from a single sample in a study of blood T cell repertoires in COVID-19. Measured with immunoSEQ multiplex PCR; TCRdb has only the in-frame clones, and not every one. The table has 140,000 or so clones, about 80% seen once; the top ten hold about 8%. The sample was peripheral blood. The source of these receptors is a human donor in a cohort sampled during active COVID-19. Both conserved end residues are part of each CDR3. The order of the fields is V gene, J gene, clone size, D gene, CDR3 DNA, CDR3 protein. D genes are given only for firm matches. Clone size is given for some rows only: seen once, a few or many times, or a class if the clone is expanded.

V: TRBV27
J: TRBJ2-3
size: .
D: TRBD1
DNA: TGTGCCAGCAGTTTATCTCAGGGGGTAGATACGCAGTATTTT
CDR3: CASSLSQGVDTQYF

V: TRBV3-1/TRBV3-2
J: TRBJ1-4
size: .
D: TRBD1
DNA: TGTGCCAGCAGCCAGTCCGACAGGGATTTAGAACTGTTTTTT
CDR3: CASSQSDRDLELFF

V: TRBV10-2
J: TRBJ1-2
size: once
D: .
DNA: TGCGCCAGCAGTGAATCTTCCTCCGGGGTGCGAGGAGGCTACACCTTC
CDR3: CASSESSSGVRGGYTF

V: TRBV11-2
J: TRBJ2-7
size: .
D: TRBD2
DNA: TGTGCCAGCAGCCTCTTAGCGGGGGGGCAGGTAACCGAGCAGTACTTC
CDR3: CASSLLAGGQVTEQYF

V: TRBV7-9
J: TRBJ2-7
size: .
D: TRBD1
DNA: TGTGCCAGCAGCGACAGGGTCAACGAGCAGTACTTC
CDR3: CASSDRVNEQYF

V: TRBV5-1
J: TRBJ1-2
size: .
D: .
DNA: TGCGCCAGCAGCATGACTGAAGCTAACTATGGCTACACCTTC
CDR3: CASSMTEANYGYTF

V: TRBV7-9
J: TRBJ1-3
size: .
D: .
DNA: TGTGCCAGCAGACCCCGACCGAGGGCTGGAAACACCATATATTTT
CDR3: CASRPRPRAGNTIYF

V: TRBV11-2
J: TRBJ2-7
size: .
D: .
DNA: TGTGCCAGCAGCTTTACCACCAGCTACGAGCAGTACTTC
CDR3: CASSFTTSYEQYF

V: TRBV10-1
J: TRBJ1-1
size: .
D: TRBD1
DNA: TGCGCCAGCAGTGCTGACAGGGGGCTTGGCACTGAAGCTTTCTTT
CDR3: CASSADRGLGTEAFF

V: TRBV9
J: TRBJ2-1
size: .
D: .
DNA: TGTGCCAGCAGCGTAGGCGCGGGGCTAGTCTACAATGAGCAGTTCTTC
CDR3: CASSVGAGLVYNEQFF

V: TRBV5-1
J: TRBJ1-2
size: .
D: .
DNA: TGCGCCAGCAGCTTGTCCTCGGGCTATGGCTACACCTTC
CDR3: CASSLSSGYGYTF

V: TRBV29-1
J: TRBJ2-7
size: .
D: .
DNA: TGCAGCGTTACTTGGGAGGACAGGAGCTCCTACGAGCAGTACTTC
CDR3: CSVTWEDRSSYEQYF

V: TRBV25-1
J: TRBJ2-7
size: .
D: TRBD1
DNA: TGTGCCAGCAGTGGAGGGGGCCCAGCGGACGAGCAGTACTTC
CDR3: CASSGGGPADEQYF

V: TRBV18
J: TRBJ2-3
size: .
D: TRBD1
DNA: TGTGCCAGCGGGTGGACAGGGGAAGGAGATACGCAGTATTTT
CDR3: CASGWTGEGDTQYF

V: TRBV6-5
J: TRBJ2-2
size: .
D: .
DNA: TGTGCCAGCAGTATTACAGGGTTTACCGGGGAGCTGTTTTTT
CDR3: CASSITGFTGELFF

V: TRBV5-1
J: TRBJ1-6
size: once
D: TRBD1
DNA: TGCGCCAGCTCCCGGGACAGCGGGCTCGATAATTCACCCCTCCACTTT
CDR3: CASSRDSGLDNSPLHF

V: TRBV9
J: TRBJ2-3
size: .
D: TRBD2
DNA: TGTGCCAGCAGCGTAGCTCGGGGCGGGGGGGCTGTCAACCCGACCACAGATACGCAGTATTTT
CDR3: CASSVARGGGAVNPTTDTQYF

V: TRBV7-2
J: TRBJ2-3
size: .
D: TRBD2
DNA: TGTGCCAGCAGCTTACAGACTAGCGGGGGGGCAGATACGCAGTATTTT
CDR3: CASSLQTSGGADTQYF

V: TRBV3-1/TRBV3-2
J: TRBJ1-5
size: .
D: .
DNA: TGTGCCAGCAGCCGGGACTTAGCGGCCCAGCCCCAGCATTTT
CDR3: CASSRDLAAQPQHF

V: TRBV9
J: TRBJ2-7
size: .
D: .
DNA: TGTGCCAGCAGCGCTGGCGGGACCACGAAATCCTACGAGCAGTACTTC
CDR3: CASSAGGTTKSYEQYF

V: TRBV5-4
J: TRBJ2-2
size: .
D: .
DNA: TGTGCCAGCAGCCTGGACAGATTCACCGGGGAGCTGTTTTTT
CDR3: CASSLDRFTGELFF

V: TRBV18
J: TRBJ2-1
size: many
D: TRBD2
DNA: TGTGCCAGCTCACCACGAGCGGGGGGAATCTACAATGAGCAGTTCTTC
CDR3: CASSPRAGGIYNEQFF

V: TRBV19
J: TRBJ2-1
size: .
D: TRBD2
DNA: TGTGCCAGTAGTATAGGTAGCGGGGGGCCCTACAATGAGCAGTTCTTC
CDR3: CASSIGSGGPYNEQFF

V: TRBV5-1
J: TRBJ1-2
size: .
D: TRBD1
DNA: TGCGCCAGCAGCCCCGACAGGGGGCATGGCTACACCTTC
CDR3: CASSPDRGHGYTF

V: TRBV7-8
J: TRBJ2-5
size: .
D: .
DNA: TGTGCCAGCAGCTTAACTGGACAGAACCAAGAGACCCAGTACTTC
CDR3: CASSLTGQNQETQYF

V: TRBV5-6
J: TRBJ2-3
size: .
D: .
DNA: TGTGCCAGCAGCTTGGCCCCCGGAGATACGCAGTATTTT
CDR3: CASSLAPGDTQYF

V: TRBV3-1/TRBV3-2
J: TRBJ2-1
size: .
D: TRBD1
DNA: TGTGCCAGCAGCTGGGACAGGGGTCATGAGCAGTTCTTC
CDR3: CASSWDRGHEQFF

V: TRBV7-2
J: TRBJ2-1
size: .
D: .
DNA: TGTGCCAGCAGCTTAGTGTCCAGGTACAATGAGCAGTTCTTC
CDR3: CASSLVSRYNEQFF

V: TRBV7-6
J: TRBJ2-6
size: .
D: TRBD1
DNA: TGTGCCAGCAACTCGGATCACAGGGGTGAGGCCAACGTCCTGACTTTC
CDR3: CASNSDHRGEANVLTF

V: TRBV10-2
J: TRBJ2-7
size: .
D: TRBD1
DNA: TGCGCCAGCAGCAGGACAGGGGGATACGAGCAGTACTTC
CDR3: CASSRTGGYEQYF

V: TRBV5-1
J: TRBJ1-2
size: .
D: .
DNA: TGCGCCAGCAGCCAGGCCGGACAAACTGTCTATGGCTACACCTTC
CDR3: CASSQAGQTVYGYTF

V: TRBV2
J: TRBJ1-1
size: few
D: TRBD1
DNA: TGTGCCAGCAGTGCATCGAGGGACAGGCCTATGAACACTGAAGCTTTCTTT
CDR3: CASSASRDRPMNTEAFF

V: TRBV5-6
J: TRBJ2-3
size: once
D: TRBD1
DNA: TGTGCCAGCAGCCCGGGACAGGGGACTAGCACAGATACGCAGTATTTT
CDR3: CASSPGQGTSTDTQYF

V: TRBV5-1
J: TRBJ1-2
size: .
D: TRBD1
DNA: TGCGCCAGCAGCTCGGACAGGAATGGCTACACCTTC
CDR3: CASSSDRNGYTF

V: TRBV5-8
J: TRBJ2-3
size: .
D: TRBD1
DNA: TGTGCCAGCAGCTCTATAGGGACAGGGTTGAGGAATACGCAGTATTTT
CDR3: CASSSIGTGLRNTQYF

V: TRBV5-8
J: TRBJ2-3
size: few
D: .
DNA: TGTGCCAGCACCCTCATAGCGGTCCCTAGCACAGATACGCAGTATTTT
CDR3: CASTLIAVPSTDTQYF

V: TRBV5-1
J: TRBJ2-5
size: .
D: .
DNA: TGCGCCAGCAGCTCCAACCAAGAGACCCAGTACTTC
CDR3: CASSSNQETQYF

V: TRBV5-4
J: TRBJ2-3
size: .
D: TRBD2
DNA: TGTGCCAGCAGCTCACGGACTAGCGGGGGGGCTGATACGCAGTATTTT
CDR3: CASSSRTSGGADTQYF

V: TRBV4-1
J: TRBJ2-1
size: .
D: TRBD1
DNA: TGCGCCAGTTCCGCCAGGGGGCCCGTTGATGAGCAGTTCTTC
CDR3: CASSARGPVDEQFF

V: TRBV6-5
J: TRBJ1-1
size: .
D: .
DNA: TGTGCCAGCAGAATGAGGGGAGGAACTGAAGCTTTCTTT
CDR3: CASRMRGGTEAFF

V: TRBV6-1
J: TRBJ2-7
size: .
D: .
DNA: TGTGCCAGCAGTGAACTCGTCAGCTACGAGCAGTACTTC
CDR3: CASSELVSYEQYF

V: TRBV10-1
J: TRBJ1-4
size: .
D: .
DNA: TGCGCCAGCAGTGAGTCAGGCAGGGAAGGAAAACTGTTTTTT
CDR3: CASSESGREGKLFF

V: TRBV24-1
J: TRBJ2-3
size: .
D: TRBD2
DNA: TGTGCCACTGCGACTAGCGGGGGCACAGATACGCAGTATTTT
CDR3: CATATSGGTDTQYF

V: TRBV2
J: TRBJ1-4
size: .
D: TRBD1
DNA: TGTGCCAGCAGTGAGTCGACAGGGTCGGCTGAAAAACTGTTTTTT
CDR3: CASSESTGSAEKLFF

V: TRBV19
J: TRBJ2-3
size: few
D: .
DNA: TGTGCCAGTAGTCCCGCGGCGGGGCAAAGGGATACGCAGTATTTT
CDR3: CASSPAAGQRDTQYF

V: TRBV28
J: TRBJ2-5
size: .
D: .
DNA: TGTGCCAGCAGTGAGCAAGAGACCCAGTACTTC
CDR3: CASSEQETQYF

V: TRBV5-6
J: TRBJ1-1
size: once
D: .
DNA: TGTGCCAGCAAAATTAGGGGACTCCAGAACACTGAAGCTTTCTTT
CDR3: CASKIRGLQNTEAFF

V: TRBV6-4
J: TRBJ2-3
size: .
D: .
DNA: TGTGCCAGCAGTGCCCTCGGGGGGCTCACAGATACGCAGTATTTT
CDR3: CASSALGGLTDTQYF

V: TRBV14
J: TRBJ1-6
size: .
D: .
DNA: TGTGCCAGCAGCCAAGTAACGAGTACCGGCGGGGCACCCCTCCACTTT
CDR3: CASSQVTSTGGAPLHF

V: TRBV5-1
J: TRBJ1-6
size: .
D: .
DNA: TGCGCCAGCAGCTTGGCCCAGGCAGGGAACTCACCCCTCCACTTT
CDR3: CASSLAQAGNSPLHF

V: TRBV9
J: TRBJ2-1
size: once
D: .
DNA: TGTGCCAGCAGCGGCGGGACAGAATCCTACAATGAGCAGTTCTTC
CDR3: CASSGGTESYNEQFF